The 2 T cell receptor beta chains given below trace back to one sample, sequenced in a study of patients and donors after allogeneic stem cell transplantation. Using its own MiXCR run on the RT-PCR reads, TCRdb lists one record per CDR3 protein. The sample lists roughly 880,000 distinct CDR3 sequences, about a sixth occurring once. Specimen: blood, either unsorted or a sorted T cell fraction (not recorded which). These receptors all come from a human donor who was either an allogeneic HSCT recipient or a stem cell or donor lymphocyte infusion donor (not recorded which). It is not recorded whose cells these are; they may come from a transplant donor.

This clonotype has only a few counts. The chain's CDR3 is CASRPDRNTGELFF. In nucleotides, the CDR3 is TGTGCCAGCAGACCGGACAGGAACACCGGGGAGCTGTTTTTT. V is TRBV7-9 and J is TRBJ2-2; D perhaps matches TRBD1 (6 bases). Trimming took off 6 bases at V and 1 base at J, with 9 bases between the two ends. Germline lookup yields CDR1 SEHNR and CDR2 FQNEAQ (reference sequence). This CDR3 is 14 amino acids long.

CDR3 bases: TGTGCCAGCAGCTTACGGTGGGAGTTTAATGAGCAGTTCTTC. Amino acid sequence: CASSLRWEFNEQFF. The V call is TRBV11-2, the J call TRBJ2-1, with D maybe TRBD2 (5 bases). CDR3 size: 14 residues. CDR1 and CDR2 from the germline V gene are SGHAT and FQNNGV. V lost 2 bases, J lost 7 bases, and 12 bases lay in between.